This T cell receptor (beta chain) was captured in a study of TIL therapy for anti-PD-1-resistant metastatic lung cancer. The libraries were made with immunoSEQ v3. Assay used: immunoSEQ multiplex PCR; TCRdb lists only in-frame clones, some missing. The data hold 13,000 or so clones, with 66% observed a single time. The CDR3 length is 16 residues. The germline CDR1 and CDR2 sequences are SNHLY and FYNNEI. The V and J ends lost 2 bases and 9 bases respectively, with 17 bases between them. Time point specified: pre-treatment sample, taken before nivolumab and TIL therapy. Tumor tissue came from excised metastases, mostly pleural nodules or supraclavicular lymph nodes. Adults with stage 4 NSCLC were enrolled in a phase I trial.

The gene calls are TRBV2 and TRBJ1-6; maybe TRBD1 (6 bases). Specimen: tumor tissue, collected at baseline. This TCR came from a woman aged 30 to 85 with non-small cell lung cancer. The CDR3 sequence is CASSEQGYALSSPLHF. CDR3 nucleotides: TGTGCCAGCAGTGAACAGGGGTACGCTCTCAGTTCACCCCTCCACTTT.